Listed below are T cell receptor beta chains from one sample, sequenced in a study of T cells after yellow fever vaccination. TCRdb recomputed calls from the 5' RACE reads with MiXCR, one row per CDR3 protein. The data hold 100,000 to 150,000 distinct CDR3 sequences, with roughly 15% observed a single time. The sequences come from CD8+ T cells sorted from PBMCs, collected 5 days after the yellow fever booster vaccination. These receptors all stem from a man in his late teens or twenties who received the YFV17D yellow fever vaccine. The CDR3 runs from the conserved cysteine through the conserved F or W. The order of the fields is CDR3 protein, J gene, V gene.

CDR3aa: CASYTSGGGGNEQFF
j_gene: TRBJ2-1
v_gene: TRBV27

CDR3aa: CASSEGLAINEQFF
j_gene: TRBJ2-1
v_gene: TRBV7-2

CDR3aa: CAISEPSYRGDEQFF
j_gene: TRBJ2-1
v_gene: TRBV10-3

CDR3aa: CASSQTSGGSYNEQFF
j_gene: TRBJ2-1
v_gene: TRBV12-3/TRBV12-4

CDR3aa: CASRPNRGEETQYF
j_gene: TRBJ2-5
v_gene: TRBV12-3/TRBV12-4

CDR3aa: CASSPYPGGTNEQYF
j_gene: TRBJ2-7
v_gene: TRBV5-1

CDR3aa: CASLKWAHSTNGGAKNIQYF
j_gene: TRBJ2-4
v_gene: TRBV21-1

CDR3aa: CASSQDMNQAYRDRGVETQYF
j_gene: TRBJ2-5
v_gene: TRBV4-2

CDR3aa: CASSDSAGGPDTQYF
j_gene: TRBJ2-3
v_gene: TRBV6-4

CDR3aa: CASSQDLVGVTEAFF
j_gene: TRBJ1-1
v_gene: TRBV4-3

CDR3aa: CASSLGELNTEAFF
j_gene: TRBJ1-1
v_gene: TRBV27

CDR3aa: CASSGGPSGANEQFF
j_gene: TRBJ2-1
v_gene: TRBV5-4

CDR3aa: CASSLLGHNGETQYF
j_gene: TRBJ2-5
v_gene: TRBV12-3/TRBV12-4

CDR3aa: CASSYTGGRRTGELFF
j_gene: TRBJ2-2
v_gene: TRBV27

CDR3aa: CASILTGSGNTIYF
j_gene: TRBJ1-3
v_gene: TRBV12-3/TRBV12-4

CDR3aa: CASSQPWPGDAEQYF
j_gene: TRBJ2-7
v_gene: TRBV4-1

CDR3aa: CSARSWTSGGVGDTQYF
j_gene: TRBJ2-3
v_gene: TRBV20-1

CDR3aa: CASSLSGLADTGELFF
j_gene: TRBJ2-2
v_gene: TRBV4-1

CDR3aa: CASGQGGYEQYF
j_gene: TRBJ2-7
v_gene: TRBV7-9

CDR3aa: CASSPNADTQYF
j_gene: TRBJ2-3
v_gene: TRBV9

CDR3aa: CASNVLGGGRIMTQYF
j_gene: TRBJ2-3
v_gene: TRBV12-3/TRBV12-4

CDR3aa: CASRRTSGGFWTDTQYF
j_gene: TRBJ2-3
v_gene: TRBV25-1

CDR3aa: CASGGWTATYEQYF
j_gene: TRBJ2-7
v_gene: TRBV6-6

CDR3aa: CASSQGDSLGYGYTF
j_gene: TRBJ1-2
v_gene: TRBV4-2

CDR3aa: CASSVSPGQGYF
j_gene: TRBJ2-5
v_gene: TRBV10-2

CDR3aa: CASSQVFPTEDEKLFF
j_gene: TRBJ1-4
v_gene: TRBV4-2

CDR3aa: CASSFFQGATNEQFF
j_gene: TRBJ2-1
v_gene: TRBV7-8

CDR3aa: CASSEGPVSYEQYF
j_gene: TRBJ2-7
v_gene: TRBV10-2

CDR3aa: CASSRAGSGNTIYF
j_gene: TRBJ1-3
v_gene: TRBV7-9

CDR3aa: CSVEFVGEDTQYF
j_gene: TRBJ2-3
v_gene: TRBV29-1

CDR3aa: CASSKDPSGGLRREQYF
j_gene: TRBJ2-7
v_gene: TRBV7-9

CDR3aa: CASSLGDQPQHF
j_gene: TRBJ1-5
v_gene: TRBV7-9

CDR3aa: CASSITGGWNYGYTF
j_gene: TRBJ1-2
v_gene: TRBV7-2

CDR3aa: CASSCRGTDTQYF
j_gene: TRBJ2-3
v_gene: TRBV12-3/TRBV12-4

CDR3aa: CASSVGSGGNEQFF
j_gene: TRBJ2-1
v_gene: TRBV9

CDR3aa: CASSQGDGANVLTF
j_gene: TRBJ2-6
v_gene: TRBV4-3

CDR3aa: CASSQVRGWDQTKNTGELFF
j_gene: TRBJ2-2
v_gene: TRBV4-3

CDR3aa: CASSLTGSYNEQFF
j_gene: TRBJ2-1
v_gene: TRBV12-3/TRBV12-4

CDR3aa: CSVERSRGADTQYF
j_gene: TRBJ2-3
v_gene: TRBV29-1

CDR3aa: CASSYFGTGNEQYF
j_gene: TRBJ2-7
v_gene: TRBV6-2/TRBV6-3

CDR3aa: CASSQVWGFYNEQFF
j_gene: TRBJ2-1
v_gene: TRBV4-3

CDR3aa: CASSLGTGINEQFF
j_gene: TRBJ2-1
v_gene: TRBV7-6

CDR3aa: CASSYSSSGHGRYEQYF
j_gene: TRBJ2-7
v_gene: TRBV6-2/TRBV6-3

CDR3aa: CASGLSPPRASVGYTF
j_gene: TRBJ1-2
v_gene: TRBV12-5

CDR3aa: CAYGRGGAPNEQFF
j_gene: TRBJ2-1
v_gene: TRBV6-6

CDR3aa: CASSSESHSGNTIYF
j_gene: TRBJ1-3
v_gene: TRBV5-4

CDR3aa: CASRRGRGVDIQYF
j_gene: TRBJ2-4
v_gene: TRBV6-2/TRBV6-3